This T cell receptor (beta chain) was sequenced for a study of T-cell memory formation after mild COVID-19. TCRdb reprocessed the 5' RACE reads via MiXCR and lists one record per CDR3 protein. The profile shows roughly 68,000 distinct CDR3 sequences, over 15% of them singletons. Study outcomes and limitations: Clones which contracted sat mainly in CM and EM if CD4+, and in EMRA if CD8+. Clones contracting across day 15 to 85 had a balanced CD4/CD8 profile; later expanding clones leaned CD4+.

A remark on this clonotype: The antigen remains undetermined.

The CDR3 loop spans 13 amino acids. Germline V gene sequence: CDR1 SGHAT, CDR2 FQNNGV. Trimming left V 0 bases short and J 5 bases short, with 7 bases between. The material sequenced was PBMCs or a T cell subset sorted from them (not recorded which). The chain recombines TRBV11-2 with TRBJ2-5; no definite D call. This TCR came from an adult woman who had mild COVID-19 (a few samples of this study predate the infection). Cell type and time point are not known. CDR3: CASSLDPVETQYF. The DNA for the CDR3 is TGTGCCAGCAGCTTAGATCCTGTCGAGACCCAGTACTTC.